The source of this T cell receptor (beta chain) is a study of blood T cell repertoires in COVID-19. CDR3 length equals 17 residues. Germline lookup yields CDR1 SGHVS and CDR2 FQNEAQ. Trimming cost V 0 bases and J 9 bases; bases outside gene matches: 7. The assay was immunoSEQ multiplex PCR, and TCRdb's table has in-frame clones only and misses some. Found here are 200,000 to 300,000 clones, approximately 84% of them singletons; the top ten hold about 4%. V usage is TRBV7-8 and J usage is TRBJ2-1, with 14 bases lining up with TRBD2. The sample taken for sequencing was peripheral blood. The TCR sequence derives from a middle-aged man with acute or convalescent COVID-19. CDR3 residues: CASSLAPTSGRVGEQFF. CDR3 nucleotide sequence: TGTGCCAGCAGCTTAGCGCCGACTAGCGGGAGGGTTGGTGAGCAGTTCTTC.